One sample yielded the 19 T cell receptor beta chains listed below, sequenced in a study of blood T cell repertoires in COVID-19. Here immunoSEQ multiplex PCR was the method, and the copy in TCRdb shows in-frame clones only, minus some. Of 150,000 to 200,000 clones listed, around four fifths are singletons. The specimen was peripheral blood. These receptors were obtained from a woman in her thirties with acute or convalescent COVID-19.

CDR3 region: CATSREASGSWGKNIQYF. The CDR3 DNA reads as TGTGCCACCAGCAGAGAGGCTAGCGGGAGTTGGGGCAAAAACATTCAGTACTTC. The chain joins TRBV15 to TRBJ2-4; 10 bases match TRBD2. The CDR3 is made up of 18 amino acids. V was clipped by 0 bases and J by 3 bases; unmatched bases: 8. Per the germline V gene, CDR1 is LNHNV and CDR2 is YYDKDF (reference sequence).

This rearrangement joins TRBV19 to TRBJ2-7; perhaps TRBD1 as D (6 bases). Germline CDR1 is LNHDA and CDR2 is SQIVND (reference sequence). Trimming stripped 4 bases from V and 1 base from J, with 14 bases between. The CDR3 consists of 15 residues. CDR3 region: CASSTGDLRSYEQYF. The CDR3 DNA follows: TGTGCCAGTAGTACAGGGGATTTGAGGTCCTACGAGCAGTACTTC.

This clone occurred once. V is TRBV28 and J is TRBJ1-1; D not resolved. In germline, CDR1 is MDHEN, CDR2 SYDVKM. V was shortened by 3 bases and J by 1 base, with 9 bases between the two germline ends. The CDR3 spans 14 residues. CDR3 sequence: CASSFYSGNTEAFF. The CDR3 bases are TGTGCCAGCAGTTTCTACTCGGGGAACACTGAAGCTTTCTTT.

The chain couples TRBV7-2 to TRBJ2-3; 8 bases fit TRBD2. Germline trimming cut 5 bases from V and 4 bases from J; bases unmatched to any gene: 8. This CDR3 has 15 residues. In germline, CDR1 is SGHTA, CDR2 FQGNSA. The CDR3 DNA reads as TGTGCCAGCAGCAAGTGGGCGGGAGGCCCAGATACGCAGTATTTT. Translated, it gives CASSKWAGGPDTQYF.

The CDR3 DNA reads TGTGCCAGCAGCGGAAGGACAGGAAGCAACACTGAAGCTTTCTTT. Its protein product is CASSGRTGSNTEAFF. J is TRBJ1-1 and V is TRBV9; the match to TRBD1 covers 7 bases. The CDR3 has 15 residues. After removal of 3 bases from V and 2 bases from J, the junction contained 7 bases not matched to a gene. The V gene's germline CDR1 is SGDLS and CDR2 YYNGEE.

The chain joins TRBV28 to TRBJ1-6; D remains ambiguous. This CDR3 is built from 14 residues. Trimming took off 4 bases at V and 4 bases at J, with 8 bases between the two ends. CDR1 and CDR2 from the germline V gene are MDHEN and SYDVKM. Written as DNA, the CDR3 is TGTGCCAGCAGTTATCCCCTGTATAATTCACCCCTCCACTTT. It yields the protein CASSYPLYNSPLHF.

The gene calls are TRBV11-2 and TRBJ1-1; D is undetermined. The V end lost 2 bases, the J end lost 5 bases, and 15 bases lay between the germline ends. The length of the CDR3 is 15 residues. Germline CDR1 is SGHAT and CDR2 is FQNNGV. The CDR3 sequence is CASSLNAGMRTEAFF. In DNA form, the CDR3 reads TGTGCCAGCAGCTTAAACGCGGGAATGAGAACTGAAGCTTTCTTT. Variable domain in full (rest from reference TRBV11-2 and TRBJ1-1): EAGVAQSPRYKIIEKRQSVAFWCNPISGHATLYWYQQILGQGPKLLIQFQNNGVVDDSQLPKDRFSAERLKGVDSTLKIQPAKLEDSAVYLCASSLNAGMRTEAFFGQGTRLTVV.

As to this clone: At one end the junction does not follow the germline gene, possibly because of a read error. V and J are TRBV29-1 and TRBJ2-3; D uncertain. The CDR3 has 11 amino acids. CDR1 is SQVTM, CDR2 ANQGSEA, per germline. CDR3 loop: CSLEGADTQYF. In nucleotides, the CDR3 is TGCAGCCTTGAAGGTGCGGATACGCAGTATTTT.

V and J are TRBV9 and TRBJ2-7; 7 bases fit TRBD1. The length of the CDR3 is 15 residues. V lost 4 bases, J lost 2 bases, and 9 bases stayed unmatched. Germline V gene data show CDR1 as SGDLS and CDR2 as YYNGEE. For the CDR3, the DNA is TGTGCCAGCAGCCCTAGGACAGGCACAACCTACGAGCAGTACTTC. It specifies CASSPRTGTTYEQYF.

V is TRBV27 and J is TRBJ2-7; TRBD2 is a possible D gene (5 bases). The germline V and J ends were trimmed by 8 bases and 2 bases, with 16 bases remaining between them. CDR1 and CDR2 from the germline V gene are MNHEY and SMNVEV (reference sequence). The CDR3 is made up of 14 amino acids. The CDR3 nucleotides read TGTGCCAGCGCCCTGGGAGCCGTCACCTACGAGCAGTACTTC. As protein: CASALGAVTYEQYF.

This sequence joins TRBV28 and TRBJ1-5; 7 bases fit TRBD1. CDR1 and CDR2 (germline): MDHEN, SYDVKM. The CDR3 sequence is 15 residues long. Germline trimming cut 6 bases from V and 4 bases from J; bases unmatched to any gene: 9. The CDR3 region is CASSSRDRRNQPQHF. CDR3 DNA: TGTGCCAGCAGCAGCCGGGACAGACGAAATCAGCCCCAGCATTTT.

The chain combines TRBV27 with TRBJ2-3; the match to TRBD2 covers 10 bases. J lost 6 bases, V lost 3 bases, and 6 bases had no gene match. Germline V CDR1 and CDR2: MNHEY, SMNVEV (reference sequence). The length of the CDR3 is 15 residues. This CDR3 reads CASSFLAGVGDTQYF. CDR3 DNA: TGTGCCAGCAGTTTTCTAGCGGGAGTGGGGGATACGCAGTATTTT.

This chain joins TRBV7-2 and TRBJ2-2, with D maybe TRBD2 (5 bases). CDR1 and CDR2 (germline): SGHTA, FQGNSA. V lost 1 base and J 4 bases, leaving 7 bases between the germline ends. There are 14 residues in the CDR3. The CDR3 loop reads CASSLVRGTGELFF. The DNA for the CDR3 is TGTGCCAGCAGCTTAGTACGGGGCACCGGGGAGCTGTTTTTT. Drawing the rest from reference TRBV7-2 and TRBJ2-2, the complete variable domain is GAGVSQSPSNKVTEKGKDVELRCDPISGHTALYWYRQSLGQGLEFLIYFQGNSAPDKSGLPSDRFSAERTGGSVSTLTIQRTQQEDSAVYLCASSLVRGTGELFFGEGSRLTVL.

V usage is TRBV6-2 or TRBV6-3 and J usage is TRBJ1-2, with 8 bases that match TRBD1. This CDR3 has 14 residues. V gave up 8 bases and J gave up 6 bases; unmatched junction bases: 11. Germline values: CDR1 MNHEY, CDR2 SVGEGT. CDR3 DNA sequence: TGTGCCAGCGGTTTACCGGGACAGGTGGATGGCTACACCTTC. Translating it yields CASGLPGQVDGYTF.

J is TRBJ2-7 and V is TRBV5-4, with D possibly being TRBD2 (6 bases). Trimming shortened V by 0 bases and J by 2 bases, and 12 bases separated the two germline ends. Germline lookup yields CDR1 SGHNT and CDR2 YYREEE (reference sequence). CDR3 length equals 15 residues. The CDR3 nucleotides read TGTGCCAGCAGCTTGGGGTCGGGGGTCCCCTACGAGCAGTACTTC. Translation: CASSLGSGVPYEQYF.

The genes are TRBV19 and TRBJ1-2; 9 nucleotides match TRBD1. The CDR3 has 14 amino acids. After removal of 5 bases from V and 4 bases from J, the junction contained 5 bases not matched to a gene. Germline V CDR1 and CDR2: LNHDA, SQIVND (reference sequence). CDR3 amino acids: CASSPGQGTYGYTF. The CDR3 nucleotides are TGTGCCAGTAGTCCAGGACAGGGGACCTATGGCTACACCTTC.

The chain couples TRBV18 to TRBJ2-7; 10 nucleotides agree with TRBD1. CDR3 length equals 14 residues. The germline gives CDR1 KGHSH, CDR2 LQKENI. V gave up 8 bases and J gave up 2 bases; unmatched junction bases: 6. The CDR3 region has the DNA TGTGCCAGCGACGGGACAGGGGCCCCCTACGAGCAGTACTTC. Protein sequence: CASDGTGAPYEQYF.

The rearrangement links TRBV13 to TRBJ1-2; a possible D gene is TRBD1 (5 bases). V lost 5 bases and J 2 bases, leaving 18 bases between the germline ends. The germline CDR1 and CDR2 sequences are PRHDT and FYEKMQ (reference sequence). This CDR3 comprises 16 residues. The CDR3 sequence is CASSNLEGRANYGYTF. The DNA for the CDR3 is TGTGCCAGCAGCAATTTGGAGGGCAGGGCGAACTATGGCTACACCTTC.

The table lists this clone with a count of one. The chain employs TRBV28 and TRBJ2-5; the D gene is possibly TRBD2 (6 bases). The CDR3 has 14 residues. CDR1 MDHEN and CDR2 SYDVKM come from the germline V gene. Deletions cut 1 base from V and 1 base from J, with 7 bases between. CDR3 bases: TGTGCCAGCAGTTTATCCGGGGGCCAAGAGACCCAGTACTTC. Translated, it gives CASSLSGGQETQYF.